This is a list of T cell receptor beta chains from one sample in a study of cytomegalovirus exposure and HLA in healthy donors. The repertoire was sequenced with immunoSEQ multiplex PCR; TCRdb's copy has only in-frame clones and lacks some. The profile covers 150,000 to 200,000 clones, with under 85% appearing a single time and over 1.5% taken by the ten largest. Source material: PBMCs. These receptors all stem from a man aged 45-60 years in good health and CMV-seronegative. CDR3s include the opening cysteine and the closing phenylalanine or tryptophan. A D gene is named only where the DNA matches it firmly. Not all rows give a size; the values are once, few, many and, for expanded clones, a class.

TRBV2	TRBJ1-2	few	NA	CASSEEGNYGYTF	TGTGCCAGCAGTGAAGAGGGGAACTATGGCTACACCTTC
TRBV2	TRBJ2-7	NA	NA	CASSGDTNYEQYF	TGTGCCAGCAGTGGGGACACAAATTACGAGCAGTACTTC
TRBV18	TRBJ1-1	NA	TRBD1	CASSPYRGPNTEAFF	TGTGCCAGCTCACCCTACAGGGGGCCGAACACTGAAGCTTTCTTT
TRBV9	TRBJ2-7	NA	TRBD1	CASSAQTGGEQYF	TGTGCCAGCAGCGCACAAACAGGGGGCGAGCAGTACTTC
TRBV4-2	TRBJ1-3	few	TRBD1	CASRPTGDPGNTIYF	TGTGCCAGCAGACCCACAGGGGACCCTGGAAACACCATATATTTT
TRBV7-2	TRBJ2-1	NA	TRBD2	CASSQTLAGFYNEQFF	TGTGCCAGCAGCCAGACCCTAGCGGGGTTTTACAATGAGCAGTTCTTC
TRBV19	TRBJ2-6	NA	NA	CASSIGVSGANVLTF	TGTGCCAGTAGTATCGGGGTCTCTGGGGCCAACGTCCTGACTTTC
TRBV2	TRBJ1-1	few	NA	CASSEGGGSTEAFF	TGTGCCAGCAGTGAGGGCGGGGGATCCACTGAAGCTTTCTTT
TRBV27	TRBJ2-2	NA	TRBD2	CASSPAGEGGTGELFF	TGTGCCAGCAGTCCAGCGGGAGAAGGGGGGACCGGGGAGCTGTTTTTT
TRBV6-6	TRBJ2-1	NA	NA	CASRQANNEQFF	TGTGCCAGCAGGCAGGCAAACAATGAGCAGTTCTTC
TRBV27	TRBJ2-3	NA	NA	CASSPILEGDTQYF	TGTGCCAGCAGTCCGATCCTTGAGGGTGATACGCAGTATTTT
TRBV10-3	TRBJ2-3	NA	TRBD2	CAISDSLGGGTDTQYF	TGTGCCATCAGTGATTCGCTTGGCGGGGGAACAGATACGCAGTATTTT
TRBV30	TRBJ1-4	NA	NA	CAWSRGLGEKLFF	TGTGCCTGGAGCAGGGGTTTGGGGGAAAAACTGTTTTTT
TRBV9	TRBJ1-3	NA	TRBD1	CASSGGQGFGNTIYF	TGTGCCAGCAGTGGGGGACAGGGGTTCGGAAACACCATATATTTT
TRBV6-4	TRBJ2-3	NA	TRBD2	CASSEVAGSDTQYF	TGTGCCAGCAGTGAAGTAGCGGGCTCAGATACGCAGTATTTT
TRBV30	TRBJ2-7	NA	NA	CAWRRTASYEQYF	TGTGCCTGGAGGCGGACAGCCTCCTACGAGCAGTACTTC
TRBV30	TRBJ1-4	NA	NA	CALRGEGEKLFF	TGTGCCTTGAGAGGGGAGGGGGAAAAACTGTTTTTT
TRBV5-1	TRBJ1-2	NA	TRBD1	CASSLQPGQGAVGYTF	TGCGCCAGCAGCTTACAACCGGGACAGGGGGCTGTTGGCTACACCTTC
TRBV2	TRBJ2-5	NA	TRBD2	CASSKRERETQYF	TGTGCCAGCAGTAAGCGGGAGAGAGAGACCCAGTACTTC
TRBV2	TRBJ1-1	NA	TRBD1	CASSPTGGNTEAFF	TGTGCCAGCAGTCCGACAGGGGGAAACACTGAAGCTTTCTTT
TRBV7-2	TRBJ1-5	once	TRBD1	CASSLDRGENQPQHF	TGTGCCAGCAGCTTAGACAGGGGTGAGAATCAGCCCCAGCATTTT
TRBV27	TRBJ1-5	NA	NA	CASSLLQGGQPQHF	TGTGCCAGCAGTTTATTACAGGGCGGCCAGCCCCAGCATTTT
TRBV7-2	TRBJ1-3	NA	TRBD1	CASSLASQGAPGNTIYF	TGTGCCAGCAGCTTAGCCTCACAGGGGGCGCCGGGAAACACCATATATTTT
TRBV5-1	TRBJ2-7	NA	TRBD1	CASGTGQGGNEQYF	TGCGCCAGCGGCACGGGACAGGGTGGCAACGAGCAGTACTTC
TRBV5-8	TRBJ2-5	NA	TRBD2	CASEGYGLAQQTQYF	TGTGCCAGCGAAGGCTACGGACTAGCGCAGCAGACCCAGTACTTC
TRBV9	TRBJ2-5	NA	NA	CASSVSSSETQYF	TGTGCCAGCAGCGTATCTAGCTCGGAGACCCAGTACTTC
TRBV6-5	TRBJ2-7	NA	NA	CASSYNSGGLLEQYF	TGTGCCAGCAGTTACAATTCTGGGGGCCTACTCGAGCAGTACTTC
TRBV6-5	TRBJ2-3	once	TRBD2	CASTYGSGGTNTQYF	TGTGCCAGCACCTACGGTAGCGGGGGGACCAATACGCAGTATTTT
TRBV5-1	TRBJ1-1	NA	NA	CASSQGLVGTEAFF	TGCGCCAGCAGCCAGGGATTGGTAGGCACTGAAGCTTTCTTT
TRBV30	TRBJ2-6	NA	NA	CARSTGAGANVLTF	TGTGCCCGCTCAACAGGTGCTGGGGCCAACGTCCTGACTTTC
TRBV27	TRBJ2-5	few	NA	CASSLRRSETQYF	TGTGCCAGCAGTTTACGGCGGTCGGAGACCCAGTACTTC
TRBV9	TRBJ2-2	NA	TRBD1	CASSAPGQGATGELFF	TGTGCCAGCAGCGCCCCGGGACAGGGGGCAACCGGGGAGCTGTTTTTT
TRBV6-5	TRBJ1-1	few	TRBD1	CASSYSAGGSAFF	TGTGCCAGCAGTTACTCGGCAGGGGGCTCAGCTTTCTTT